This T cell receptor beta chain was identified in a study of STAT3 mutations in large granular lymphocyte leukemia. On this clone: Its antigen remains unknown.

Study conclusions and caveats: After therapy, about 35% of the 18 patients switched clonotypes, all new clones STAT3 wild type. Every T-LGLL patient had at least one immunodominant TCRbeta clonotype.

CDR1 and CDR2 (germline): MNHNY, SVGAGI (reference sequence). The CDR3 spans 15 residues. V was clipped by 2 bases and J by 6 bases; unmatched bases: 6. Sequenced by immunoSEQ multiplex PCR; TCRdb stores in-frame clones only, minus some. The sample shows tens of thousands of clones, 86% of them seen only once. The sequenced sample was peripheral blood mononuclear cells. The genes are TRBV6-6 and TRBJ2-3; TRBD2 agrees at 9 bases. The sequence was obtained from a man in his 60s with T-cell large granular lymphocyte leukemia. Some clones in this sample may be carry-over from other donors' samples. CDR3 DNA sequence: TGTGCCAGCAGTTACCCTAGCGGGGCTGGGGATACGCAGTATTTT. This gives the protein CASSYPSGAGDTQYF.